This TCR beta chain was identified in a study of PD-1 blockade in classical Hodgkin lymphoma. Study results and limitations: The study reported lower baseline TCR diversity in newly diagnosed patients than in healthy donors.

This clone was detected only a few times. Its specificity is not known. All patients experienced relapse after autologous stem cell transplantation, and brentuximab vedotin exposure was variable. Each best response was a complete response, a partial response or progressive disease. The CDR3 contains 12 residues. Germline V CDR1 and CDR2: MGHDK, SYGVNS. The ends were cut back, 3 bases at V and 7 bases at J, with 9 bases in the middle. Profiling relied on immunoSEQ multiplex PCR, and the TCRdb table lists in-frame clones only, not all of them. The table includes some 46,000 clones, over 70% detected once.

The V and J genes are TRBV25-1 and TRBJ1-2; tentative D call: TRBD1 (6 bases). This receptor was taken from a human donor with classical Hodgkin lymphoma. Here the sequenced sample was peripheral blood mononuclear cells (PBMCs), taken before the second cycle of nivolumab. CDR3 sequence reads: CASSDTGSGYTF. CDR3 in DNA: TGTGCCAGCAGTGACACAGGGAGTGGCTACACCTTC.